Sequencing of this TCR beta chain was carried out in a study of Ad26.COV2.S vaccination and SARS-CoV-2 variants. Across the whole study: Ad26.COV2.S was injected intramuscularly once or twice, 56 days apart.

This clone was seen only once. Its target is unknown. Findings and caveats of the study: Individuals receiving vaccine had higher spike-specific TCR breadth than placebo recipients did.

The length of the CDR3 is 14 residues. V gave up 4 bases and J gave up 9 bases, with 20 bases separating them. CDR1 is SGHTS and CDR2 is YDEGEE in the germline V gene. Repertoires were generated with immunoSEQ multiplex PCR, while TCRdb's copy carries only in-frame clones and drops some. The repertoire includes 360,000 or so clones, around 87% of them detected once, and 3.4% sits in the top ten. Sample treatment: some 20 received Ad26.COV2.S at low or high dose, single or two shots; roughly five received placebo; per-sample allocation not given. Samples analyzed were those drawn on day 63 after the first vaccine or placebo injection.

This receptor was obtained from a person aged 18 to 65 who received the Ad26.COV2.S COVID-19 vaccine or a placebo. The V call is TRBV5-8, the J call TRBJ2-7, with D perhaps given as TRBD1 or TRBD2 (5 bases each). The sequences come from peripheral blood, collected in a trial of Ad26.COV2.S vaccine versus placebo. CDR3 nucleotide sequence: TGTGCCAGCAGCCTCCGAGGGCGGCAGGGCATGCAGTACTTC. This encodes CASSLRGRQGMQYF.